A single sample gave rise to the 26 T cell receptor beta chains below, sequenced in a study of identical twins. One entry per CDR3 protein results from TCRdb running MiXCR on the 5' RACE reads. The sample records around 570,000 distinct CDR3 sequences, 7.5% to 10% being singletons. In addition, the sample was reused for a study of yellow fever vaccine responses in identical twins.

Sequencing used PBMCs. Source of these receptors: a woman between 18 and 30 years old in good health.

This clonotype appeared a few times. The CDR3 nucleotides read TGTGCCAGCAGTTCCGCGCTAGGAGGGAGCACAGATACGCAGTATTTT. This sequence encodes CASSSALGGSTDTQYF. The chain employs TRBV6-5 and TRBJ2-3, with D perhaps matching TRBD2 (6 bases). Per germline, CDR1 MNHEY and CDR2 SVGAGI. The ends were cut back, 4 bases at V and 0 bases at J, with 14 bases in the middle. The CDR3 covers 16 residues.

On this clonotype: A much larger clone differs from this one at a single base, so this may be a read error. This chain uses TRBV28 with TRBJ1-2, with D perhaps TRBD1 (5 bases). The V gene lost 4 bases and the J gene lost 3 bases, with 6 bases spanning the gap. Germline V lookup: CDR1 MDHEN, CDR2 SYDVKM. This CDR3 has 12 amino acids. The CDR3 protein is CASSSRDYGYTF. The CDR3 DNA sequence: TGTGCCAGCAGTTCCAGGGACTATGGCTACACCTTC.

This clonotype was detected only a few times. V is TRBV5-1 and J is TRBJ2-1; 7 bases match TRBD2. V lost 4 bases and J lost 4; bases outside the gene matches: 14. From germline, CDR1 is SGHRS and CDR2 YFSETQ. The CDR3 length is 17 residues. CDR3 coding DNA: TGCGCCAGCAGCCTCCGAGGGGCTAGCGGAAGGTACAATGAGCAGTTCTTC. Protein sequence: CASSLRGASGRYNEQFF.

In this sample, this clonotype turned up a few times. CDR3 coding DNA: TGTGCCAGCAGTAACGACCGCCCGCGGGGGACAAAGTACTTC. It is translated as CASSNDRPRGTKYF. The rearrangement uses TRBV2 and TRBJ2-5, with D possibly TRBD2 on 7 matching bases. The CDR3 has 14 amino acids. Germline V gives CDR1 SNHLY, CDR2 FYNNEI. V was trimmed by 5 bases and J by 12 bases, leaving 22 bases between them.

The gene calls are TRBV12-3 or TRBV12-4 and TRBJ2-7; 10 bases match TRBD1. The CDR3 covers 15 residues. Trimming removed 7 bases from V and 4 bases from J; junction bases left unmatched: 10. In nucleotides, the CDR3 is TGTGCCAGCACCCCGGGACAGGGGAGAGAGTACGAGCAGTACTTC. Amino acids: CASTPGQGREYEQYF.

This clonotype was picked up many times. The chain combines TRBV6-1 with TRBJ2-1, with a possible D match to TRBD2 (6 bases). Trimming removed 2 bases from V and 12 bases from J, with 11 bases in between. The CDR3 totals 12 residues. The germline gives CDR1 MNHNS, CDR2 SASEGT. The CDR3 loop reads CASSELTAGQFF. DNA of the CDR3: TGTGCCAGCAGTGAATTGACAGCGGGGCAGTTCTTC.

This clonotype was counted ten times or more. V and J are TRBV2 and TRBJ2-1; D perhaps matches TRBD2 (6 bases). The CDR3 runs 16 residues. Trimming shortened V by 2 bases and J by 3 bases, and 14 bases separated the two germline ends. The germline V gene has CDR1 SNHLY and CDR2 FYNNEI. Here the CDR3 reads CASSESVSGGYNEQFF. As DNA, the CDR3 is TGTGCCAGCAGTGAATCAGTTAGCGGAGGCTACAATGAGCAGTTCTTC.

The rearrangement links TRBV20-1 to TRBJ2-5; D remains ambiguous. Per the germline V gene, CDR1 is DFQATT and CDR2 is SNEGSKA (reference sequence). Trimming left V 3 bases short and J 0 bases short, with 14 bases between. The CDR3 contains 15 residues. The CDR3: CSASNSPQYQETQYF. In DNA form, the CDR3 reads TGCAGTGCTAGTAATAGCCCGCAGTACCAAGAGACCCAGTACTTC.

J is TRBJ2-1 and V is TRBV4-3; 8 positions agree with TRBD1. V shed 0 bases and J 7 bases; nucleotides not matched to a gene: 14. The length of the CDR3 is 18 residues. In germline, CDR1 is LGHNA, CDR2 YSLEER. CDR3: CASSQDRGRTHPQNEQFF. The CDR3 DNA is TGCGCCAGCAGCCAAGACAGGGGGCGAACCCATCCGCAAAATGAGCAGTTCTTC.

The J gene is TRBJ1-4, the V gene TRBV6-1; possibly TRBD1 for D (5 bases). The germline V and J ends were trimmed by 6 bases and 4 bases, with 18 bases remaining between them. The germline gives CDR1 MNHNS, CDR2 SASEGT. The CDR3 consists of 16 residues. The CDR3 coding sequence is TGTGCCAGCAGATTGACCCTCGGGGCCCTTAATGAAAAACTGTTTTTT. This encodes CASRLTLGALNEKLFF.

The rearrangement links TRBV6-5 to TRBJ1-1; no reliable D call. CDR1 MNHEY and CDR2 SVGAGI come from the germline V gene. CDR3 size: 11 residues. V was cut by 9 bases and J by 8 bases, with 13 bases left in between. CDR3 residues: CASSSGMEAFF. The CDR3, as DNA: TGTGCCAGTAGCTCTGGGATGGAAGCTTTCTTT.

This clonotype was seen at least ten times. The CDR3 here is CASSAPNRYEQYF. The CDR3 DNA reads TGTGCCAGCAGCGCTCCAAACAGATACGAGCAGTACTTC. The chain has TRBV9 and TRBJ2-7; no clear D gene. The CDR3 totals 13 residues. Germline V gene sequence: CDR1 SGDLS, CDR2 YYNGEE. Trimming took off 3 bases at V and 4 bases at J, with 11 bases between the two ends.

This clonotype has ten or more counts. V gene TRBV10-3 combines with J gene TRBJ2-2; D may be TRBD1 or TRBD2 (6 bases each). Germline lookup yields CDR1 ENHRY and CDR2 SYGVKD. The germline V and J ends were trimmed by 0 bases and 5 bases, with 13 bases remaining between them. The CDR3 covers 16 residues. In nucleotides, the CDR3 is TGTGCCATCAGTGAGTCGGGGGGCGCGGGAACCGGGGAGCTGTTTTTT. Its protein product is CAISESGGAGTGELFF.

The rearrangement uses TRBV19 and TRBJ1-5; TRBD1 agrees at 8 bases. V gave up 5 bases and J gave up 1 base; unmatched junction bases: 13. CDR3 length: 18 residues. Germline-derived CDR1 and CDR2 are LNHDA and SQIVND (reference sequence). CDR3 in DNA: TGTGCCAGTAGTCTCAGTGGACAGGGCAGAGGAAGCAATCAGCCCCAGCATTTT. It translates to CASSLSGQGRGSNQPQHF.

In its sample, this clonotype was seen many times. The V and J genes are TRBV11-2 and TRBJ2-3; D is possibly TRBD1 or TRBD2 (6 bases each). The CDR3 sequence is 13 residues long. Germline lookup yields CDR1 SGHAT and CDR2 FQNNGV. V was pared by 2 bases and J by 5 bases, with 8 bases between. The CDR3 sequence is CASSLKGGDTQYF. In DNA, the CDR3 is TGTGCCAGCAGCTTAAAGGGGGGAGATACGCAGTATTTT.

The J gene is TRBJ1-2, the V gene TRBV7-9; TRBD1 is a possible D gene (5 bases). The germline V and J ends were trimmed by 3 bases and 7 bases, with 21 bases remaining between them. The germline gives CDR1 SEHNR, CDR2 FQNEAQ (reference sequence). This CDR3 has 16 amino acids. CDR3 residues: CASSFDQGRSVAGYTF. The CDR3 DNA reads TGTGCCAGCAGCTTTGACCAGGGACGTTCTGTTGCTGGCTACACCTTC.

Concerning this clonotype: The junction differs from germline at one of its ends, possibly a read error. The chain combines TRBV24-1 with TRBJ2-5; 10 bases line up with TRBD1. Germline V gives CDR1 KGHDR, CDR2 SFDVKD. The CDR3 length is 22 residues. In nucleotides, the CDR3 is TGTGCCGCCAGTGATCGCCGGGACAGGGGCCGAGAGATTCATACCAAAGGAGAGACCCAGTACTTC. Encoded protein: CAASDRRDRGREIHTKGETQYF.

This clonotype was observed a handful of times. The genes are TRBV6-5 and TRBJ2-7; D call uncertain. The CDR3 has 14 amino acids. Germline CDR1 MNHEY, CDR2 SVGAGI. V dropped 2 bases and J dropped 1 base, with 9 bases sitting between them. CDR3 nucleotides: TGTGCCAGCAGTTACATGTCTTCATCCTACGAGCAGTACTTC. Protein: CASSYMSSSYEQYF.

The rearrangement uses TRBV20-1 and TRBJ2-5, with 7 positions matching TRBD2. The CDR3 contains 14 residues. The J segment lost 5 bases and the V segment lost 2 bases, leaving 8 bases of the junction unmatched. Germline lookup yields CDR1 DFQATT and CDR2 SNEGSKA (reference sequence). The CDR3 is CSARSGLGRETQYF. DNA of the CDR3: TGCAGTGCTAGATCAGGACTAGGGCGGGAGACCCAGTACTTC.

This clonotype was detected a few times. The chain recombines TRBV6-6 with TRBJ2-4; 7 nucleotides match TRBD1. The CDR3 contains 12 residues. Per the germline V gene, CDR1 is MNHNY and CDR2 is SVGAGI (reference sequence). V gave up 6 bases and J gave up 13 bases; unmatched junction bases: 9. The CDR3 here is CASSPATGLQYF. Written as DNA, the CDR3 is TGTGCCAGCAGCCCCGCGACAGGGCTGCAGTACTTC.

The chain has TRBV20-1 and TRBJ2-1; D call uncertain. There are 14 residues in the CDR3. V lost 1 base and J 0 bases, leaving 7 bases between the germline ends. From germline, CDR1 is DFQATT and CDR2 SNEGSKA (reference sequence). CDR3 coding DNA: TGCAGTGCTAGAGCTCGTAGCTCCTACAATGAGCAGTTCTTC. This codes for CSARARSSYNEQFF.

This clonotype was detected only a few times. The chain has TRBV24-1 and TRBJ2-5; D ambiguous. The germline gives CDR1 KGHDR, CDR2 SFDVKD. The CDR3 length is 16 residues. The V gene lost 4 bases and the J gene lost 5 bases, with 19 bases spanning the gap. The CDR3 spells CATSDSDGLSLETQYF. CDR3 nucleotides: TGTGCCACCAGTGACTCGGACGGGCTTAGTTTGGAGACCCAGTACTTC.

The chain joins TRBV6-1 to TRBJ2-7; the D gene is possibly TRBD2 (6 bases). Germline values: CDR1 MNHNS, CDR2 SASEGT. V lost 7 bases and J lost 0, with 10 bases in between. CDR3 length: 13 amino acids. The CDR3 DNA reads as TGTGCCAGCACTCGGGGGACCTCCTACGAGCAGTACTTC. The encoded protein is CASTRGTSYEQYF.

Many counts were recorded for this clonotype. The chain recombines TRBV10-3 with TRBJ1-1; weak D call: TRBD1 (5 bases). The CDR3 contains 11 residues. The germline V gene encodes CDR1 ENHRY and CDR2 SYGVKD. Trimming left V 3 bases short and J 8 bases short, with 7 bases between. CDR3 sequence reads: CAISDGTEAFF. Here the CDR3 DNA reads TGTGCCATCAGTGACGGGACGGAAGCTTTCTTT.

This clonotype was counted many times. The chain combines TRBV25-1 with TRBJ2-1, with D tentatively TRBD1 (5 bases). Trimming removed 2 bases at V and 5 bases at J, with 19 bases between. The germline gives CDR1 MGHDK, CDR2 SYGVNS. The CDR3 consists of 17 residues. The CDR3 coding sequence is TGTGCCAGCAGTGAAAGGGGTCGAGACCGCGATCACAATGAGCAGTTCTTC. Amino acid sequence: CASSERGRDRDHNEQFF.

The rearrangement uses TRBV7-9 and TRBJ2-2, with a tentative D call TRBD1 (6 bases). This CDR3 has 16 amino acids. Germline lookup yields CDR1 SEHNR and CDR2 FQNEAQ (reference sequence). V was shortened by 1 base and J by 3 bases, with 12 bases between the two germline ends. CDR3 protein: CASSLVGRGDTGELFF. The CDR3 bases are TGTGCCAGCAGCTTAGTAGGCAGGGGAGACACCGGGGAGCTGTTTTTT. The whole variable domain, remainder taken from reference TRBV7-9 and TRBJ2-2, is DTGVSQNPRHKITKRGQNVTFRCDPISEHNRLYWYRQTLGQGPEFLTYFQNEAQLEKSRLLSDRFSAERPKGSFSTLEIQRTEQGDSAMYLCASSLVGRGDTGELFFGEGSRLTVL.